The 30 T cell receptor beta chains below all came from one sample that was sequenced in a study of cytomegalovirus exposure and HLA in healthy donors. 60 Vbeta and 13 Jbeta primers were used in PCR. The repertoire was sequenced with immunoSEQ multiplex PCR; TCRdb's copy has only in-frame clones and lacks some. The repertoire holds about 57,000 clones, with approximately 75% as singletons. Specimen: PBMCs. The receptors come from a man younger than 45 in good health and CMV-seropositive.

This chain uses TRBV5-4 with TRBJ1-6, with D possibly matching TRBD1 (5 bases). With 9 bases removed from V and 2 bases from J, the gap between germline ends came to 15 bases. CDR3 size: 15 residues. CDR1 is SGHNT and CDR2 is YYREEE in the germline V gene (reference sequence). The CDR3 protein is CATTWGGTYNSPLHF. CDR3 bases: TGTGCCACCACTTGGGGGGGTACCTATAATTCACCCCTCCACTTT.

CDR3 DNA: TGCGCCAGCAGCTTGGAAGCGGGGGGCTCCTACGAGCAGTACTTC. Protein sequence: CASSLEAGGSYEQYF. The V gene is TRBV5-1, the J gene TRBJ2-7; 9 bases match TRBD2. V was clipped by 0 bases and J by 0 bases; unmatched bases: 1. CDR3 length equals 15 residues. CDR1 and CDR2 (germline): SGHRS, YFSETQ.

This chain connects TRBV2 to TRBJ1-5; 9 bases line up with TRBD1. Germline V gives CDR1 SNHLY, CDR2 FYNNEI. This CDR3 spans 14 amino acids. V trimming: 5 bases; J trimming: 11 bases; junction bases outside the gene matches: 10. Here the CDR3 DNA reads TGTGCCAGCAGTCGGGACAGGGACCTTGCAGCCCAGCATTTT. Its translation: CASSRDRDLAAQHF.

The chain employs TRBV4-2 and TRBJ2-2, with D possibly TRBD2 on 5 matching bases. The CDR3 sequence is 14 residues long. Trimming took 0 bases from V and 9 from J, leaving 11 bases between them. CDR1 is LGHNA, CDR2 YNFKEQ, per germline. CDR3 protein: CASSQDGLVRELFF. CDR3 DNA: TGTGCCAGCAGCCAAGATGGACTTGTCCGGGAGCTGTTTTTT.

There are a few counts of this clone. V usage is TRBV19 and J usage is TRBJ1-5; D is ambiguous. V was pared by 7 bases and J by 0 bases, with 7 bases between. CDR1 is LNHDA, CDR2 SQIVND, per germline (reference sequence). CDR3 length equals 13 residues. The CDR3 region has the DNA TGTGCCAGTAATCAAGCTAGCAATCAGCCCCAGCATTTT. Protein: CASNQASNQPQHF.

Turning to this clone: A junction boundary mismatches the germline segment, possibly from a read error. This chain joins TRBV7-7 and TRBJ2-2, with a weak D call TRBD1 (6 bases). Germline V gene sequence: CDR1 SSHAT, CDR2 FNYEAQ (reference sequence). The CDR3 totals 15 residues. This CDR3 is CASSLDRPGTGELFF. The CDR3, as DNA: TGTGCTAGCAGCTTAGACAGGCCTGGCACCGGGGAGCTGTTTTTT. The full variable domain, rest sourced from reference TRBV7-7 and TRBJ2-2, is GAGVSQSPRYKVTKRGQDVTLRCDPISSHATLYWYQQALGQGPEFLTYFNYEAQPDKSGLPSDRFSAERPEGSISTLTIQRTEQRDSAMYRCASSLDRPGTGELFFGEGSRLTVL.

CDR3 DNA sequence: TGTGCCAGTAGTATCTTCGCGGGACCTAACACTGAAGCTTTCTTT. Translation gives CASSIFAGPNTEAFF. V and J are TRBV19 and TRBJ1-1; possible D gene TRBD1, 5 bases. V shed 3 bases and J shed 2 bases, with 13 bases lying between them. CDR3 size: 15 residues. Looked up from germline, CDR1 is LNHDA and CDR2 is SQIVND (reference sequence).

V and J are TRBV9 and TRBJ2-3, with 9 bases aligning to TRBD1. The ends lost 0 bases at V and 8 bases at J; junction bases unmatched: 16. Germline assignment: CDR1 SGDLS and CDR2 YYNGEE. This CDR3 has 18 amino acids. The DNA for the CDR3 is TGTGCCAGCAGCGTAGAGGTAGCCGGGACAGGGATTCTATCTACGCAGTATTTT. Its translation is CASSVEVAGTGILSTQYF.

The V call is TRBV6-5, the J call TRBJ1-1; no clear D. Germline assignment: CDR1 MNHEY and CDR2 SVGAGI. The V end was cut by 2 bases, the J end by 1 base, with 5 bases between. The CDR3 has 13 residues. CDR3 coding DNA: TGTGCCAGCAGTTACGGGCCGAACACTGAAGCTTTCTTT. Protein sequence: CASSYGPNTEAFF.

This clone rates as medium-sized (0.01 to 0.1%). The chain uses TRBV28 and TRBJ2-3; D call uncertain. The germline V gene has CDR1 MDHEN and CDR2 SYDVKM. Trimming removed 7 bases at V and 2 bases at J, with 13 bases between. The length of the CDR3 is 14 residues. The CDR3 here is CASKPASVTDTQYF. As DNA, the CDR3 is TGTGCCAGCAAGCCCGCATCGGTCACAGATACGCAGTATTTT.

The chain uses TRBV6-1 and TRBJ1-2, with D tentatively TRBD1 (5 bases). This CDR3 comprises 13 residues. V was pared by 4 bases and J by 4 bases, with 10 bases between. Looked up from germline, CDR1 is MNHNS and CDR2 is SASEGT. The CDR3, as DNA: TGTGCCAGCAGTGTGACAGACCCCTATGGCTACACCTTC. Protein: CASSVTDPYGYTF.

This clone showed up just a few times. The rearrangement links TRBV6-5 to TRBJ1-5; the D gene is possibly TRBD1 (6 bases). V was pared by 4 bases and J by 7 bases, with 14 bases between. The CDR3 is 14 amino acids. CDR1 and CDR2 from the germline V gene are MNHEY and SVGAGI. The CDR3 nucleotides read TGTGCCAGCAGTTCGTCCGGACAGAAACAGCCCCAGCATTTT. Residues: CASSSSGQKQPQHF.

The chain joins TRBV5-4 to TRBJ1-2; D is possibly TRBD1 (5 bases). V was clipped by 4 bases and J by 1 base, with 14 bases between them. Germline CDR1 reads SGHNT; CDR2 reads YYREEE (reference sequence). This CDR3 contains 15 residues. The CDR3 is CASSPGLNFNYGYTF. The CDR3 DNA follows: TGTGCCAGCAGCCCGGGACTGAATTTTAACTATGGCTACACCTTC.

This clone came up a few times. The CDR3 is CASSLNPGSSGNTIYF. DNA of the CDR3: TGTGCCAGCAGTTTAAATCCCGGGAGCTCTGGAAACACCATATATTTT. J is TRBJ1-3 and V is TRBV28, with unresolved D. This CDR3 is built from 16 residues. Trimming stripped 2 bases from V and 0 bases from J, with 11 bases between. CDR1 is MDHEN and CDR2 is SYDVKM in the germline V gene.

DNA for the CDR3: TGTGCCAGCAGCCCAAAGGAGGTACTTCGGTACACTGAAGCTTTCTTT. It specifies CASSPKEVLRYTEAFF. The V call is TRBV5-6, the J call TRBJ1-1; D is unclear. Germline V gene lookup returns CDR1 SGHDT and CDR2 YYEEEE. This CDR3 spans 16 amino acids. The V and J ends lost 4 bases and 3 bases respectively, with 19 bases between them.

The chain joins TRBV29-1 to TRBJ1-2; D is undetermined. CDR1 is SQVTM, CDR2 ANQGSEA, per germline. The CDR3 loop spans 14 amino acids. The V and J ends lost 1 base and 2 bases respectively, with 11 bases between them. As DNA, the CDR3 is TGCAGCGTTGAAGTAGCACGGGAGAACTATGGCTACACCTTC. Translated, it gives CSVEVARENYGYTF.

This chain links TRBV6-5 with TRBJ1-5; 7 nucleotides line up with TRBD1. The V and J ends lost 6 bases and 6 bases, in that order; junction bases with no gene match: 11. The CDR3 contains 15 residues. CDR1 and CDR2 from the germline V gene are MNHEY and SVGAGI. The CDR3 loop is CASRQRVTGPQPQHF. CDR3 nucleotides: TGTGCCAGCAGACAAAGGGTGACAGGGCCTCAGCCCCAGCATTTT.

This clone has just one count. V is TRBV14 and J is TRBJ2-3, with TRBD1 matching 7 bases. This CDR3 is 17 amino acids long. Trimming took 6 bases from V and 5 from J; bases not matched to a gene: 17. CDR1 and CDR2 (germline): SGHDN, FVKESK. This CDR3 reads CASSQGESRGFRDTQYF. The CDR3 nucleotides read TGTGCCAGCAGTCAGGGGGAGAGCCGGGGTTTTCGAGATACGCAGTATTTT.

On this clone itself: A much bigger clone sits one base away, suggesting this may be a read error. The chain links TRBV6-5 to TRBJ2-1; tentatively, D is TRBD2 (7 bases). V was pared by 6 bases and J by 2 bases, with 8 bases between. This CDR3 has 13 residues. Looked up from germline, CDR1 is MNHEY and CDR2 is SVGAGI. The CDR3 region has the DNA TGTGCCAGCAGCGGGGGGCCCTACAATGAGCAGTTCTTC. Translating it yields CASSGGPYNEQFF.

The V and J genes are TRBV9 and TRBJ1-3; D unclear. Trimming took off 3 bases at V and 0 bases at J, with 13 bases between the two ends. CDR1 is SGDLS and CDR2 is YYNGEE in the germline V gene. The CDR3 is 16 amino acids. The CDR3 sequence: CASSADGGSSGNTIYF. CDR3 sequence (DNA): TGTGCCAGCAGCGCTGACGGCGGGAGCTCTGGAAACACCATATATTTT.

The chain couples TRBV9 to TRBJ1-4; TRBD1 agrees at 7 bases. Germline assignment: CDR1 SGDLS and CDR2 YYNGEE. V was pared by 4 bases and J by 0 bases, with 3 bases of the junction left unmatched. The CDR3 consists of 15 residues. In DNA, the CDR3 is TGTGCCAGCAGCTCCCAGGGGGCAACTAATGAAAAACTGTTTTTT. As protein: CASSSQGATNEKLFF.

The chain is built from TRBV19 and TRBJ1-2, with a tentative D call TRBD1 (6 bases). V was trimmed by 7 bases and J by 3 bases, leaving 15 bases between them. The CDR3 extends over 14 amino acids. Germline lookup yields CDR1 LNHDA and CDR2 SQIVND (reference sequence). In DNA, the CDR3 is TGTGCCAGTAATTCACAGGGATCGGACTATGGCTACACCTTC. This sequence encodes CASNSQGSDYGYTF.

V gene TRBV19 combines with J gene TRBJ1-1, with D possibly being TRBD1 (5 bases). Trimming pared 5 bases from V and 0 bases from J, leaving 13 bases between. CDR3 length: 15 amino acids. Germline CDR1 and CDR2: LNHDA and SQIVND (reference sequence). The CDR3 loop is CASSLQGWVNTEAFF. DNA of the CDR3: TGTGCCAGTAGTCTCCAGGGTTGGGTGAACACTGAAGCTTTCTTT. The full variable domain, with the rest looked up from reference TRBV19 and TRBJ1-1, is DGGITQSPKYLFRKEGQNVTLSCEQNLNHDAMYWYRQDPGQGLRLIYYSQIVNDFQKGDIAEGYSVSREKKESFPLTVTSAQKNPTAFYLCASSLQGWVNTEAFFGQGTRLTVV.

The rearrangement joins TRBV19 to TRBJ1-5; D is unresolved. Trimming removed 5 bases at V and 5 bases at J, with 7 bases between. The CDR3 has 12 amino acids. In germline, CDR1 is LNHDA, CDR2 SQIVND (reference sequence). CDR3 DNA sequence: TGTGCCAGTAGTTACTCGGATCAGCCCCAGCATTTT. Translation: CASSYSDQPQHF. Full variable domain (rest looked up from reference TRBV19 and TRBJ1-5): DGGITQSPKYLFRKEGQNVTLSCEQNLNHDAMYWYRQDPGQGLRLIYYSQIVNDFQKGDIAEGYSVSREKKESFPLTVTSAQKNPTAFYLCASSYSDQPQHFGDGTRLSIL.

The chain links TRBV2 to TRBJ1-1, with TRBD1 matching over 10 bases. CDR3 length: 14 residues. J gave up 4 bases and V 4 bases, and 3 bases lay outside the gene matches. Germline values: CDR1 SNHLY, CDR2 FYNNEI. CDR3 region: CASSGDRGITEAFF. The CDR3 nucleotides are TGTGCCAGCAGTGGGGACAGGGGTATCACTGAAGCTTTCTTT.

The CDR3 is CASSSPFKSRSYEQYF. Written as DNA, the CDR3 is TGTGCCAGCAGCTCTCCTTTTAAGAGCCGCTCCTACGAGCAGTACTTC. This chain uses TRBV5-5 with TRBJ2-7; D unclear. Trimming took 3 bases from V and 0 from J, leaving 16 bases between them. The germline V gene encodes CDR1 SGHKS and CDR2 YYEKEE (reference sequence). This CDR3 has 16 residues.

CDR3 protein: CASSTLDSAIPKYSNQPQHF. CDR3 coding DNA: TGTGCCAGCAGTACTTTGGACAGCGCCATCCCTAAATATAGCAATCAGCCCCAGCATTTT. The chain links TRBV28 to TRBJ1-5, with D possibly TRBD1 on 6 matching bases. Germline V gives CDR1 MDHEN, CDR2 SYDVKM. The CDR3 extends over 20 amino acids. V lost 5 bases and J 0 bases, leaving 26 bases between the germline ends.

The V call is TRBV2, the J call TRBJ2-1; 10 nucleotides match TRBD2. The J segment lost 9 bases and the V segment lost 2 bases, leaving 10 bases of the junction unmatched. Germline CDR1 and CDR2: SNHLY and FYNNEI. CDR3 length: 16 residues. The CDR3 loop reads CASSEFGVAGGCEQFF. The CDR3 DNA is TGTGCCAGCAGTGAATTTGGGGTAGCGGGGGGTTGTGAGCAGTTCTTC.

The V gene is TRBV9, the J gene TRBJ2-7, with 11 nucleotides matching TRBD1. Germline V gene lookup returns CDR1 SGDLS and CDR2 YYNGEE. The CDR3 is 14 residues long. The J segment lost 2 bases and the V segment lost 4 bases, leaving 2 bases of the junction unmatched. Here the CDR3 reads CASSRTGGPYEQYF. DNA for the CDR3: TGTGCCAGCAGCAGGACAGGGGGCCCCTACGAGCAGTACTTC.

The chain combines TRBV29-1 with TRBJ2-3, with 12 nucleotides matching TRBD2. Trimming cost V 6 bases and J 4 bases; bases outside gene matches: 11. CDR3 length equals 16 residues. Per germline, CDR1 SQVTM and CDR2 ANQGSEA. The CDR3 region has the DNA TGCAGCGTAGCAATGAAGACTAGCGGGAGAGCAGATACGCAGTATTTT. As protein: CSVAMKTSGRADTQYF.